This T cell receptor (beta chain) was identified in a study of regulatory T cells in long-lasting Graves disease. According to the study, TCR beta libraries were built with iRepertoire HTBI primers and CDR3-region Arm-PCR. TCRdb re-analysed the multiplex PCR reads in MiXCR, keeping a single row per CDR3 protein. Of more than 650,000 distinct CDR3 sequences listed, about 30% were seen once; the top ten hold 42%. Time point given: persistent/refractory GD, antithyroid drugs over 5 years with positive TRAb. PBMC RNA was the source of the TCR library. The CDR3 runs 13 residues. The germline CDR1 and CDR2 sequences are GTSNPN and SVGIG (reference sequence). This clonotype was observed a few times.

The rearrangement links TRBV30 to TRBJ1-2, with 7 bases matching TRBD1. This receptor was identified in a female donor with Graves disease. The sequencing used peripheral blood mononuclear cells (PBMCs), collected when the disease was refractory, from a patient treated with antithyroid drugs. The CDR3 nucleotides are TGTGCTGGGAACAGGGGAGTTAACTATGGCTACACCTTC. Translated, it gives CAGNRGVNYGYTF.